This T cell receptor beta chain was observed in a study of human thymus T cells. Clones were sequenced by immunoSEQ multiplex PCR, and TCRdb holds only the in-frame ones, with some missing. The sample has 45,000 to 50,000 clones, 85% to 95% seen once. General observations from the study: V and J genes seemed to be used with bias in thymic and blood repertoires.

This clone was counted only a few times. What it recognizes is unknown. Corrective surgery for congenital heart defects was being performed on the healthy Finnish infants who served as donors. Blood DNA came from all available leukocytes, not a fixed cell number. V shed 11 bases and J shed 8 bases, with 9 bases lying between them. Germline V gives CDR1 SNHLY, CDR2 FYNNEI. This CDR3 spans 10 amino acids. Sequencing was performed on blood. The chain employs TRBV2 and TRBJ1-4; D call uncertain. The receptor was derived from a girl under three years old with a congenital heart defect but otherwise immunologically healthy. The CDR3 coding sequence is TGTGCCTCCAGAGGGGAAAAACTGTTTTTT. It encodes CASRGEKLFF.